The clone carrying this T cell receptor beta chain was detected only a few times. V was pared by 5 bases and J by 5 bases, with 9 bases of the junction left unmatched. CDR1 LGHDT and CDR2 YNNKEL come from the germline V gene (reference sequence). The CDR3 sequence is 15 residues long. These data belong to a study of identical twins. MiXCR, run by TCRdb on the 5' RACE reads, gives a single entry per CDR3 protein. The profile covers 1.5 million to 2 million distinct CDR3 sequences, with around 29% appearing a single time and approximately 0.29% taken by the ten largest. The sequenced sample consisted of cord blood. This receptor was identified in a newborn girl in good health. The chain has TRBV3-1 and TRBJ2-3; 8 bases are a match to TRBD2. The CDR3 here is CASSSQRERGDTQYF. CDR3 in DNA: TGTGCCAGCAGCTCGCAGCGGGAGCGAGGAGATACGCAGTATTTT.